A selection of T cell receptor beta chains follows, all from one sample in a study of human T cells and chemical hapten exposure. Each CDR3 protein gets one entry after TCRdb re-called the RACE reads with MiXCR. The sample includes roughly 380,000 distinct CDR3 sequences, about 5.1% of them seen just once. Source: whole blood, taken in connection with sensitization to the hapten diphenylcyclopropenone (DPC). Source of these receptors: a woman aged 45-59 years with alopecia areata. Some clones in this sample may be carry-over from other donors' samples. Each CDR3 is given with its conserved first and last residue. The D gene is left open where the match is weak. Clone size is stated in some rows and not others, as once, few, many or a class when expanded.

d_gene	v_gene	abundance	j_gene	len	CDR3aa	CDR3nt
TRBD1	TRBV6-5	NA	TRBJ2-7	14	CASSYSETGSEQYF	TGTGCCAGCAGTTACTCGGAGACAGGGAGCGAGCAGTACTTC
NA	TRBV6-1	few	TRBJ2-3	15	CASSEYRDSADTQYF	TGTGCCAGCAGTGAGTACCGGGACTCGGCAGATACGCAGTATTTT
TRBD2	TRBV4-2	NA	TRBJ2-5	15	CASSQDPAGGSAQYF	TGTGCCAGCAGCCAAGACCCAGCGGGGGGTTCGGCCCAGTACTTC
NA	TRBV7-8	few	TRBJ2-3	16	CASSFPFEGATDTQYF	TGTGCCAGCAGCTTCCCCTTCGAGGGTGCCACAGATACGCAGTATTTT
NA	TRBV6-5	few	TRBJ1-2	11	CASTPGPGYTF	TGTGCCAGCACCCCAGGGCCTGGCTACACCTTC
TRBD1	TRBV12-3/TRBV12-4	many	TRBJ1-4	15	CASSSRGPTNEKLFF	TGTGCCAGCAGTTCAAGGGGGCCAACTAATGAAAAACTGTTTTTT
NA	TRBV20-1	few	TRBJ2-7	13	CSASLRDPYEQYF	TGCAGTGCTAGTCTCCGGGATCCCTACGAGCAGTACTTC
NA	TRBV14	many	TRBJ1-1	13	CASSRLSSAEAFF	TGTGCCAGCAGCCGCCTTAGCTCTGCTGAAGCTTTCTTT
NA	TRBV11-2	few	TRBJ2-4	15	CASSLARLTKNIQYF	TGTGCCAGCAGCTTAGCAAGGCTAACCAAAAACATTCAGTACTTC
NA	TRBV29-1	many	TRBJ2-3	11	CSARLGDTQYF	TGCAGCGCCCGACTTGGAGATACGCAGTATTTT
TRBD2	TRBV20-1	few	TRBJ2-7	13	CSATKLAGGEQYF	TGCAGTGCTACAAAGTTAGCGGGGGGGGAGCAGTACTTC
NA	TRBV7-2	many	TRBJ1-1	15	CASSLGDRRNTEAFF	TGTGCCAGCAGCTTAGGAGACAGGAGGAACACTGAAGCTTTCTTT
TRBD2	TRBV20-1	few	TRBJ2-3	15	CSARASGRVTDTQYF	TGCAGTGCTAGAGCTAGCGGGAGAGTGACAGATACGCAGTATTTT
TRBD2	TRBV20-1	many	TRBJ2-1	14	CSASRGLSYNEQFF	TGCAGTGCTAGTAGGGGACTATCCTACAATGAGCAGTTCTTC
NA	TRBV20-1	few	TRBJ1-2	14	CSARERIGNYGYTF	TGCAGTGCTAGAGAGCGCATAGGGAACTATGGCTACACCTTC
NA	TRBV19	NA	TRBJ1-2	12	CASSSGGFGYTF	TGTGCCAGTAGTAGCGGGGGCTTTGGCTACACCTTC
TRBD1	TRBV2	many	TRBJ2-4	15	CASRGQGSGKNIQYF	TGTGCCAGCAGGGGACAGGGCTCTGGCAAAAACATTCAGTACTTC
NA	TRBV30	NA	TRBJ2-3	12	CAWSVLSDTQYF	TGTGCCTGGAGTGTACTGTCAGATACGCAGTATTTT
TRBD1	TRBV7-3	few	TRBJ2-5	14	CASSPTGAEETQYF	TGTGCCAGCAGCCCGACAGGGGCCGAAGAGACCCAGTACTTC
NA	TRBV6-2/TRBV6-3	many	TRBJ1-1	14	CASSYDIWPPEAFF	TGTGCCAGCAGTTACGACATCTGGCCCCCTGAAGCTTTCTTT
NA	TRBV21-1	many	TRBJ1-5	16	CASSKNVVRSNQPQHF	TGTGCCAGCAGCAAAAACGTTGTCCGTAGCAATCAGCCCCAGCATTTT
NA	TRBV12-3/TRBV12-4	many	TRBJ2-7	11	CASSLGVGQYF	TGTGCCAGCAGTTTAGGGGTTGGGCAGTACTTC
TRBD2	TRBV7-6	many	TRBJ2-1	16	CASSAVLAGDGNEQFF	TGTGCCAGCAGCGCGGTACTAGCGGGAGATGGCAATGAGCAGTTCTTC
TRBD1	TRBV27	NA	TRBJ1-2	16	CASSLRAGGMYYGYTF	TGTGCCAGCAGTTTACGGGCAGGGGGAATGTATTATGGCTACACCTTC